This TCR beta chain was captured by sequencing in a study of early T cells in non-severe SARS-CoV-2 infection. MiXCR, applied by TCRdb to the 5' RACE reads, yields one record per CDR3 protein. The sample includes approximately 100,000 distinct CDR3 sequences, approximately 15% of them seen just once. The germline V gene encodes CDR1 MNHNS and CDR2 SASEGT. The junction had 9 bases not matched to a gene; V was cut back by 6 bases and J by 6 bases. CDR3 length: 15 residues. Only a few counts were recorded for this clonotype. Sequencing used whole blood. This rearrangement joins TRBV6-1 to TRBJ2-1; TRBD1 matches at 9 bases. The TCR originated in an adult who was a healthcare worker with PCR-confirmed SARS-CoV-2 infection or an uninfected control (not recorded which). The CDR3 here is CASSLRTGVSNEQFF. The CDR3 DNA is TGTGCCAGCAGCCTTCGGACAGGGGTATCCAATGAGCAGTTCTTC.